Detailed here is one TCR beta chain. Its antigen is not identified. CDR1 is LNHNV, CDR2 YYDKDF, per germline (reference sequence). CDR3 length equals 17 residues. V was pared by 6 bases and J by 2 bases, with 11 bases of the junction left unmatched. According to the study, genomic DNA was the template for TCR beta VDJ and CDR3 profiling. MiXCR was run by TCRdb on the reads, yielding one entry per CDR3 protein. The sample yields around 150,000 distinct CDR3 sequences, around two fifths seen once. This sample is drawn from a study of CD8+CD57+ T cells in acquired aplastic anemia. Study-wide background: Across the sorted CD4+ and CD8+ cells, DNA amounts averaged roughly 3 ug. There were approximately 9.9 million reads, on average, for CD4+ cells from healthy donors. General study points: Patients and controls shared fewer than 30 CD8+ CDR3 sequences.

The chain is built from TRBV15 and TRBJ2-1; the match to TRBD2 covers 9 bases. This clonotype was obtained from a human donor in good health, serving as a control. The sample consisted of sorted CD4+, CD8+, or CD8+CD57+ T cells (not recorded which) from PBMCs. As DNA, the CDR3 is TGTGCCACCAGTAGTGCAAGGGCTAGCGGGGCCTACAATGAGCAGTTCTTC. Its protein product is CATSSARASGAYNEQFF.